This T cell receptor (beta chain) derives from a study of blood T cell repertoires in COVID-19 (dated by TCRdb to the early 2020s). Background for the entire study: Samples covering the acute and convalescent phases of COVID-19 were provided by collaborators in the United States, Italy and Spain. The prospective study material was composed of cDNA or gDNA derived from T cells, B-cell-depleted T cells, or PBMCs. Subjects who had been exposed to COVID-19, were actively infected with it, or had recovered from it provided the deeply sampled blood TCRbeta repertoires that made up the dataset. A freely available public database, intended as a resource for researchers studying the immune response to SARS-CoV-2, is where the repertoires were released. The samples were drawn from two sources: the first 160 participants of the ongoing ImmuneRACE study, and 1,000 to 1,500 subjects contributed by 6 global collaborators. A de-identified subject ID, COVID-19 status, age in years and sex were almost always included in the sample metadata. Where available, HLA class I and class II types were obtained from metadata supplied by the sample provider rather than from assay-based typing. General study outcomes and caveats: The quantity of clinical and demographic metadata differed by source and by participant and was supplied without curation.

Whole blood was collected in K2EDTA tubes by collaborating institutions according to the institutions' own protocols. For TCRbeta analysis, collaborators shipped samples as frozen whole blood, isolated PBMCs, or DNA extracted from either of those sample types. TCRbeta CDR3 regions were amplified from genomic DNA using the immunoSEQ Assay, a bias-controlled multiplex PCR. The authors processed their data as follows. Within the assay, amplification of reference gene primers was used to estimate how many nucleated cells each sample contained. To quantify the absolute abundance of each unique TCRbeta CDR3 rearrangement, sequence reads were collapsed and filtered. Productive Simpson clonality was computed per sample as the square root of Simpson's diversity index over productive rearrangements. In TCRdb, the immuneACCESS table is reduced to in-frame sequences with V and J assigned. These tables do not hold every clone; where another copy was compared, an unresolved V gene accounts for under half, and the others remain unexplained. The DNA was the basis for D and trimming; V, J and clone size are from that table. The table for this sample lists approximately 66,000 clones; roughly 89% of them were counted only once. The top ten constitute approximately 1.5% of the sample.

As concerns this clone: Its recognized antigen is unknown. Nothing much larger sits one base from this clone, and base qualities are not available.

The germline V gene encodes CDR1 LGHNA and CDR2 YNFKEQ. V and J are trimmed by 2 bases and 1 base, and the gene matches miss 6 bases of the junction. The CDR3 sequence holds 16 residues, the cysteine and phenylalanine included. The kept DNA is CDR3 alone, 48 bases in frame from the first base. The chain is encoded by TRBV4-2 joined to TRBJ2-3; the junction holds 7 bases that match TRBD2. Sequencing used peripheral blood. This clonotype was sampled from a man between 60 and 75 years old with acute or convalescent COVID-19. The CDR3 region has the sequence CASSQTDRGGTDTQYF. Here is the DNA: TGTGCCAGCAGCCAAACGGACCGGGGGGGCACAGATACGCAGTATTTT.